The T cell receptor (beta chain) under discussion was sequenced for a study of T-cell memory formation after mild COVID-19. This clonotype was seen many times. Its antigen is unknown. One entry per CDR3 protein, called by TCRdb with MiXCR from the 5' RACE reads. The table shows about 190,000 distinct CDR3 sequences, with about a sixth occurring only once. Findings of the study overall: Proof of SARS-CoV-2 specificity was absent for the second-wave clones that crested on day 37. CD8+ contracting clones occupied EMRA, while CD4+ ones occupied mainly CM and EM.

The TCR was taken from an adult woman who had mild COVID-19 (a few samples of this study predate the infection). Cell type and time point are not known. The sequenced sample consisted of PBMCs or a T cell subset sorted from them (not recorded which).

CDR3 coding DNA: TGTGCCAGCAGCAAAATGGACAGGGCCGGGGCCAACGTCCTGACTTTC. The encoded protein is CASSKMDRAGANVLTF. The chain carries TRBV6-2 or TRBV6-3 and TRBJ2-6; TRBD1 agrees at 8 bases. CDR3 length equals 16 residues. V trimming: 6 bases; J trimming: 4 bases; junction bases outside the gene matches: 8. Germline V lookup: CDR1 MNHEY, CDR2 SVGEGT.